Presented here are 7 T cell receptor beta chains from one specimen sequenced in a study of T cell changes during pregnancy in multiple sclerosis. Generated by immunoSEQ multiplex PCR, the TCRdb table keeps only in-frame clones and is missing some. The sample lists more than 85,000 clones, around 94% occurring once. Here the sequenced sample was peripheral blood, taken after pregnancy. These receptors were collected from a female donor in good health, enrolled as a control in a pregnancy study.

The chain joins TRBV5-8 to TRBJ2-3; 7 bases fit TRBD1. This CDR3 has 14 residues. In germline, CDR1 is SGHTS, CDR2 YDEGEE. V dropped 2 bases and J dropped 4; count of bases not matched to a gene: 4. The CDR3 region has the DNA TGTGCCAGCAGCTTTATCCAGGGGGCAGATACGCAGTATTTT. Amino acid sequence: CASSFIQGADTQYF.

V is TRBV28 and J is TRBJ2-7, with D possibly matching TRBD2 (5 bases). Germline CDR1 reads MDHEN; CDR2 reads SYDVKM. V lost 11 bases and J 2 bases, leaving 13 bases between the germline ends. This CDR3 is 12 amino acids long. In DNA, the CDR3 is TGTGCCGGAGGTGCCGGGGCCTACGAGCAGTACTTC. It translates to CAGGAGAYEQYF.

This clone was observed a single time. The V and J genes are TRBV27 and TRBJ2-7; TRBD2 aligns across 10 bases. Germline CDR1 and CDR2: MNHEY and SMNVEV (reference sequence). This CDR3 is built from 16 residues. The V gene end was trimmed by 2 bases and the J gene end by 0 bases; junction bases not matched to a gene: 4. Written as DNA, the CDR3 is TGTGCCAGCAGTTTAACTAGCGGGGACCTCTCCTACGAGCAGTACTTC. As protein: CASSLTSGDLSYEQYF.

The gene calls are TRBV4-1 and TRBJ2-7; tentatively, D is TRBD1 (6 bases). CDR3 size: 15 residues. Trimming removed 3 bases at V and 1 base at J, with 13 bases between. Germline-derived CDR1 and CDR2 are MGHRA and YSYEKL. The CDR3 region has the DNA TGCGCCAGCAGCCAGCCCGGACAGATTTCCTACGAGCAGTACTTC. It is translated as CASSQPGQISYEQYF.

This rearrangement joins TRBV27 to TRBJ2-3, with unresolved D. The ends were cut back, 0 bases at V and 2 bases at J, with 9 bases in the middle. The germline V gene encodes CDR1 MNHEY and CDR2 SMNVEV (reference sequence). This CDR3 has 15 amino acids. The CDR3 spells CASSLSGQVTDTQYF. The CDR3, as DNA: TGTGCCAGCAGTTTATCCGGCCAGGTCACAGATACGCAGTATTTT.

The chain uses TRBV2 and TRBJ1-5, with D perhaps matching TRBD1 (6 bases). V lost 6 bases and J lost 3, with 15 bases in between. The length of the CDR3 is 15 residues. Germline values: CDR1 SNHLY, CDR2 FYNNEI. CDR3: CASRSGTLTNQPQHF. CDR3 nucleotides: TGTGCCAGCAGATCCGGGACACTGACCAATCAGCCCCAGCATTTT.

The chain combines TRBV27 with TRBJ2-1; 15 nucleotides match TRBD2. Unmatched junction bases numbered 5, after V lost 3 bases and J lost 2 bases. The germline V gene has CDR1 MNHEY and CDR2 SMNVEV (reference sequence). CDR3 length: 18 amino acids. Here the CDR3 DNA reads TGTGCCAGCAGTTTTGGGACTAGCGGGAGGATTACCTACAATGAGCAGTTCTTC. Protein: CASSFGTSGRITYNEQFF.